The present TCR beta chain was sequenced within a study of cytomegalovirus exposure and HLA in healthy donors. As to this clone: Antigen: not known.

Study-wide points: The listing of 150 or so TCR beta chains classed them as cytomegalovirus-associated. For most subjects, TCR beta sequences were reported to predict HLA-A and HLA-B alleles with accuracy. Earlier findings revealed that most TCR beta V segments proved productive either about 87% or about 30% of the time.

The CDR3 loop spans 15 amino acids. Germline V gene lookup returns CDR1 SGHTA and CDR2 FQGNSA. Trimming removed 3 bases from V and 4 bases from J, with 14 bases in between. The primer mix had 60 Vbeta and 13 Jbeta primers. Libraries were prepared by immunoSEQ multiplex PCR; TCRdb keeps only in-frame clonotypes and omits some of them. The data show 150,000 to 200,000 clones, around 80% seen once. The sample comprised PBMCs. This chain connects TRBV7-2 to TRBJ2-3; the D gene is possibly TRBD2 (6 bases). The TCR sequence derives from a male donor in good health and CMV-seropositive. This CDR3 is CASSLAGSPPDTQYF. DNA for the CDR3: TGTGCCAGCAGCTTGGCGGGGTCCCCTCCAGATACGCAGTATTTT.